The 17 T cell receptor beta chains below come from one sample, sequenced in a study of blood T cell repertoires in COVID-19. TCRdb keeps only in-frame clones here, not all; method: immunoSEQ multiplex PCR. The sample lists about 200,000 clones; around 90% were seen once. Sequenced: peripheral blood. The receptors come from a human donor in a cohort sampled during active COVID-19.

This clone was detected only once. This chain connects TRBV19 to TRBJ1-5; possibly TRBD1 for D (6 bases). CDR1 and CDR2 from the germline V gene are LNHDA and SQIVND (reference sequence). Trimming left V 5 bases short and J 4 bases short, with 15 bases between. CDR3 length equals 15 residues. The CDR3 is CASSWQGRVNQPQHF. The CDR3 bases are TGTGCCAGTAGTTGGCAGGGGCGGGTAAATCAGCCCCAGCATTTT. The full variable domain, completed using reference TRBV19 and TRBJ1-5, is DGGITQSPKYLFRKEGQNVTLSCEQNLNHDAMYWYRQDPGQGLRLIYYSQIVNDFQKGDIAEGYSVSREKKESFPLTVTSAQKNPTAFYLCASSWQGRVNQPQHFGDGTRLSIL.

In DNA, the CDR3 is TGTGCCAGCAGCACCGGGACAGGGGCGCCCTACGAGCAGTACTTC. Translating it yields CASSTGTGAPYEQYF. This chain links TRBV5-8 with TRBJ2-7; 10 positions agree with TRBD1. Germline assignment: CDR1 SGHTS and CDR2 YDEGEE. The CDR3 length is 15 residues. J was trimmed by 2 bases and V by 4 bases; bases with no gene match: 6.

V and J are TRBV19 and TRBJ2-1; TRBD2 matches 12 bases. The CDR3 has 16 residues. Germline CDR1 is LNHDA and CDR2 is SQIVND (reference sequence). After removal of 5 bases from V and 9 bases from J, the junction contained 11 bases not matched to a gene. The CDR3: CASSALAGGSFGEQFF. CDR3 bases: TGTGCCAGTAGTGCCCTAGCGGGAGGGTCTTTCGGTGAGCAGTTCTTC.

J is TRBJ1-2 and V is TRBV10-3, with TRBD1 matching 8 bases. The CDR3 is 13 amino acids. Germline V gene sequence: CDR1 ENHRY, CDR2 SYGVKD. The V gene end was trimmed by 3 bases and the J gene end by 3 bases; junction bases not matched to a gene: 0. The CDR3 protein is CAISEQGDYGYTF. The DNA for the CDR3 is TGTGCCATCAGTGAACAGGGGGACTATGGCTACACCTTC.

This clone was counted a few times. The chain links TRBV3-1 (or the pseudogene TRBV3-2) to TRBJ2-1; TRBD2 might be the D (5 bases). The V gene lost 0 bases and the J gene lost 8 bases, with 14 bases spanning the gap. Germline V gives CDR1 LGHDT, CDR2 YNNKEL (reference sequence). This CDR3 has 15 residues. CDR3 protein: CASSQDGGLPDEQFF. In DNA, the CDR3 is TGTGCCAGCAGCCAAGATGGAGGACTTCCGGATGAGCAGTTCTTC.

V gene TRBV9 combines with J gene TRBJ1-2, with 9 bases lining up with TRBD1. Germline V gene sequence: CDR1 SGDLS, CDR2 YYNGEE. V lost 4 bases and J lost 6; bases outside the gene matches: 4. This CDR3 has 13 residues. The chain's CDR3 is CASSPGQGNGYTF. The CDR3 DNA reads as TGTGCCAGCAGCCCGGGACAGGGTAATGGCTACACCTTC.

The chain has TRBV7-9 and TRBJ2-5; D is unclear. CDR1 is SEHNR and CDR2 is FQNEAQ in the germline V gene (reference sequence). CDR3 length: 13 amino acids. V lost 4 bases and J lost 5, with 11 bases in between. The CDR3 protein is CASSSLGGETQYF. CDR3 bases: TGTGCCAGCAGCTCGCTAGGTGGGGAGACCCAGTACTTC. Filled out from reference TRBV7-9 and TRBJ2-5, the complete variable domain reads DTGVSQNPRHKITKRGQNVTFRCDPISEHNRLYWYRQTLGQGPEFLTYFQNEAQLEKSRLLSDRFSAERPKGSFSTLEIQRTEQGDSAMYLCASSSLGGETQYFGPGTRLLVL.

V is TRBV2 and J is TRBJ2-3; 9 nucleotides match TRBD2. Germline V gene lookup returns CDR1 SNHLY and CDR2 FYNNEI. Trimming took 4 bases from V and 4 from J; bases not matched to a gene: 12. There are 17 residues in the CDR3. For the CDR3, the DNA is TGTGCCAGCAGTGTGGGTGCCGGGACTAGCATCCCAGATACGCAGTATTTT. It translates to CASSVGAGTSIPDTQYF.

The chain recombines TRBV27 with TRBJ2-1, with 11 positions matching TRBD2. Per germline, CDR1 MNHEY and CDR2 SMNVEV (reference sequence). The CDR3 is made up of 15 amino acids. V shed 4 bases, J shed 6 bases, and the junction held 5 bases outside the gene matches. Written as DNA, the CDR3 is TGTGCCAGCAGTTCGGGACTAGCGGTGTCCAATGAGCAGTTCTTC. It codes for CASSSGLAVSNEQFF.

This clone was seen many times. The gene calls are TRBV2 and TRBJ2-7; perhaps TRBD1 as D (6 bases). CDR1 is SNHLY, CDR2 FYNNEI, per germline. This CDR3 has 14 residues. Deletions cut 4 bases from V and 6 bases from J, with 16 bases between. CDR3 sequence (DNA): TGTGCCAGCAGTGGGTCCGGGGTAGGGGGCGAGCAGTACTTC. It specifies CASSGSGVGGEQYF.

The genes are TRBV7-9 and TRBJ1-1, with D tentatively TRBD1 (6 bases). CDR3 length equals 12 residues. Germline V lookup: CDR1 SEHNR, CDR2 FQNEAQ (reference sequence). Trimming pared 5 bases from V and 4 bases from J, leaving 8 bases between. The CDR3, as DNA: TGTGCCAGCAGCCGGGGGGCCACTGAAGCTTTCTTT. Residues: CASSRGATEAFF.

The J gene is TRBJ1-3, the V gene TRBV6-5; D not certain. The CDR3 has 15 residues. Germline lookup yields CDR1 MNHEY and CDR2 SVGAGI. The V end was cut by 8 bases, the J end by 0 bases, with 14 bases between. This CDR3 reads CASLPDRFSGNTIYF. CDR3 DNA: TGTGCCAGCCTACCTGATCGATTCTCTGGAAACACCATATATTTT.

This sequence joins TRBV6-5 and TRBJ2-7; 11 bases map to TRBD1. Unmatched junction bases numbered 8, after V lost 6 bases and J lost 4 bases. Germline V gene sequence: CDR1 MNHEY, CDR2 SVGAGI. The CDR3 length is 15 residues. In DNA, the CDR3 is TGTGCCAGCAGGAGACAGGGGACAGGGGGATACGAGCAGTACTTC. As protein: CASRRQGTGGYEQYF.

This clone has only one observation. The chain is built from TRBV9 and TRBJ2-1, with D perhaps TRBD1 (6 bases). CDR3 length: 17 amino acids. Germline-derived CDR1 and CDR2 are SGDLS and YYNGEE. Trimming shortened V by 0 bases and J by 3 bases, and 16 bases separated the two germline ends. Written as DNA, the CDR3 is TGTGCCAGCAGCGTAGGGACCGGGACAACCCACTACAATGAGCAGTTCTTC. Its translation is CASSVGTGTTHYNEQFF.

This chain connects TRBV6-6 to TRBJ1-2; TRBD1 matches 8 bases. Unmatched junction bases numbered 10, after V lost 5 bases and J lost 5 bases. The CDR3 sequence is 15 residues long. The V gene's germline CDR1 is MNHNY and CDR2 SVGAGI (reference sequence). CDR3: CASSPWTGNVYGYTF. For the CDR3, the DNA is TGTGCCAGCAGTCCATGGACAGGGAACGTTTATGGCTACACCTTC.

V is TRBV5-6 and J is TRBJ2-7; 7 nucleotides agree with TRBD2. The V and J ends lost 3 bases and 0 bases, in that order; junction bases with no gene match: 9. Germline V gene lookup returns CDR1 SGHDT and CDR2 YYEEEE. The CDR3 has 16 amino acids. CDR3 amino acids: CASSSWGLSFSYEQYF. DNA for the CDR3: TGTGCCAGCAGCTCATGGGGACTATCCTTCTCCTACGAGCAGTACTTC.

The chain uses TRBV7-6 and TRBJ1-2, with 7 bases identical to TRBD1. Germline assignment: CDR1 SGHVS and CDR2 FNYEAQ. The trim removed 5 bases at V and 7 bases at J, leaving 13 bases unmatched. CDR3 length: 15 amino acids. CDR3: CASSASQGPLVGYTF. CDR3 bases: TGTGCCAGCAGCGCATCACAGGGGCCACTCGTTGGCTACACCTTC.